Listed below are T cell receptor beta chains from one sample, sequenced in a study of regulatory T cells in long-lasting Graves disease. TCRdb re-analysed the multiplex PCR reads in MiXCR, keeping a single row per CDR3 protein. The sample records about 530,000 distinct CDR3 sequences, about 15% being singletons. These data were also reused for a study on T cells in Graves' hyperthyroidism and ophthalmopathy.

The sample here was peripheral blood mononuclear cells (PBMCs), taken at new diagnosis, from a patient treated with antithyroid drugs. The receptors derive from a middle-aged woman with Graves disease. Each CDR3 is given without its conserved first and last residue. Some rows mark clone size as missing; the rest say once, few, many or name a class of expanded clone.

CDR3aa | j_gene | abundance | v_gene
ASIPSGDSPLH | TRBJ1-6 | few | TRBV12-3/TRBV12-4
ASSQDSPGLASGGETQY | TRBJ2-5 | many | TRBV3-1
SARDLLTAYEQY | TRBJ2-7 | many | TRBV20-1
ASSLNPGLSLSTDTQY | TRBJ2-3 | NA | TRBV5-1
ATSDVYGYT | TRBJ1-2 | few | TRBV24-1
ASSRDSRGSGNTIY | TRBJ1-3 | NA | TRBV7-9
ASTIARGNQPQH | TRBJ1-5 | many | TRBV2
AISESGDSRSSMGSPLH | TRBJ1-6 | many | TRBV10-3
ASSQDFVRVGAVTDTQY | TRBJ2-3 | NA | TRBV14
AISESEFSYNEQF | TRBJ2-1 | few | TRBV10-3
ASRRTGAEKLF | TRBJ1-4 | NA | TRBV6-2/TRBV6-3
ASGLSGAEAF | TRBJ1-1 | few | TRBV7-9
SAPQLTGVAGVAYNEQF | TRBJ2-1 | few | TRBV20-1
ASSPAGTSGGVF | TRBJ2-7 | many | TRBV2
ASSESLIGGTGELF | TRBJ2-2 | many | TRBV25-1
ASSEAGTDFEAF | TRBJ1-1 | many | TRBV2
ASETVSSYNEQF | TRBJ2-1 | NA | TRBV7-9
ASRMGQGLEAF | TRBJ1-1 | many | TRBV12-3/TRBV12-4
ASSLGDTPLYGYT | TRBJ1-2 | NA | TRBV5-1
AGSSGVNQPQH | TRBJ1-5 | NA | TRBV11-1
ASSSGIGQSGELF | TRBJ2-2 | few | TRBV5-1
ASSPLQGASEQY | TRBJ2-7 | NA | TRBV3-1
ASTRQGTYNEQF | TRBJ2-1 | NA | TRBV19
ASRAGNYEQQY | TRBJ2-7 | many | TRBV28
ASKGQGAAEAF | TRBJ1-1 | many | TRBV6-1
ASSQDHLYEQY | TRBJ2-7 | NA | TRBV4-1
ASSLATSRQGAYEQY | TRBJ2-7 | many | TRBV5-1
ASGRGTGVGSNQPQH | TRBJ1-5 | many | TRBV12-5
ASTRGDDRAEAF | TRBJ1-1 | many | TRBV2
ASSGTGTLQPQH | TRBJ1-5 | many | TRBV12-3/TRBV12-4
ASSLPGGTQY | NA | many | TRBV28
ASSWRNGYT | TRBJ1-2 | many | TRBV12-3/TRBV12-4
AWRGGDRRAGELF | TRBJ2-2 | many | TRBV30
ASSFASGLAGGLPLQETQY | TRBJ2-5 | many | TRBV12-3/TRBV12-4
ASSIGALTRRGYT | TRBJ1-2 | NA | TRBV19
ASSFAGQNYGYT | TRBJ1-2 | NA | TRBV12-3/TRBV12-4
ASSQIRDRAEAF | TRBJ1-1 | many | TRBV4-1
ASSDRGDYGYT | TRBJ1-2 | many | TRBV2
ANGQGDPHSNQPQH | TRBJ1-5 | few | TRBV6-2/TRBV6-3
SGQGSGGYT | TRBJ1-2 | many | TRBV29-1
ASSPGFAGGNTEAF | TRBJ1-1 | NA | TRBV6-1
ASSQDPRTAVAAEAF | TRBJ1-1 | NA | TRBV4-1
ASSQGTGASRRYGYT | TRBJ1-2 | many | TRBV3-1
ASSQVTRGVRY | TRBJ2-3 | many | TRBV3-1
ASSQVPGQGNQPQH | TRBJ1-5 | NA | TRBV4-1